The clone carrying this T cell receptor (beta chain) appeared a few times. Its antigen is currently unknown. Graves' hyperthyroidism qualified as stable when ophthalmopathy did not progress within 18 months. The hyperthyroidism patients had all been newly diagnosed, and their disease duration was under 2 months. Their ages ranged from 18 to 65 years. Amplified TCR beta CDR3 regions came from RNA transcripts. With the HTBI primer set, the TCR CDR3 went through a first round of RT-PCR. One entry per CDR3 protein, called by TCRdb with MiXCR from the multiplex PCR reads. The data hold around 420,000 distinct CDR3 sequences, with 15% to 19% observed a single time. Per germline, CDR1 SGHRS and CDR2 YFSETQ. The CDR3 sequence is 17 residues long. The V and J ends lost 2 bases and 0 bases respectively, with 12 bases between them. The source of the sample is a study of T cells in Graves' hyperthyroidism and ophthalmopathy.

Overall study findings and caveats: Clonotypes that were expanded in thyroid above 0.001 mostly appeared in blood too.

The source material was blood. This clonotype was obtained from a woman aged 18 to 35 with Graves' hyperthyroidism. The V and J genes are TRBV5-1 and TRBJ2-6; D is undetermined. In nucleotides, the CDR3 is TGCGCCAGCAGCTTTCGGCCGGGTGCCTCTGGGGCCAACGTCCTGACTTTC. Protein product: CASSFRPGASGANVLTF.